The entry below gives a single T cell receptor (beta chain) sequence along with its context. Its specificity is unknown. Unmatched junction bases numbered 4, after V lost 0 bases and J lost 6 bases. CDR1 is SGHNT, CDR2 YENEEA, per germline. CDR3 length: 16 residues. This record comes from a study of cytotoxic CD8 clonotypes in ibrutinib-treated CLL. Study-wide findings and caveats: Under therapy, public clonotypes either contracted or stayed stable, and they were uncommon. Circulating CD8+ T-cell counts were tracked by baseline clonality, which exceeded that of age-matched healthy donors.

Profiled with immunoSEQ multiplex PCR; TCRdb holds only in-frame clones, not every one. The sample has approximately 120,000 clones; approximately 58% are singletons. The sample consisted of PBMCs, taken after 24 months of ibrutinib treatment. The V and J genes are TRBV11-3 and TRBJ1-6; 8 bases fit TRBD1. The receptor comes from a human donor with chronic lymphocytic leukemia. The CDR3 loop is CASSLDEQGVNSPLHF. The CDR3 nucleotides are TGTGCCAGCAGCTTAGATGAACAGGGGGTTAATTCACCCCTCCACTTT.